Here is one T cell receptor beta chain with its context. This record comes from a study of control samples from healthy donors and cancer patients. V lost 3 bases and J lost 8, with 22 bases in between. This CDR3 spans 16 amino acids. Germline-derived CDR1 and CDR2 are PRHDT and FYEKMQ (reference sequence). This table comes from immunoSEQ multiplex PCR, and its TCRdb copy is limited to in-frame clones, with some not included. Of 400,000 to 450,000 clones in the sample, 75% to 95% were seen once. The TCR sequence derives from a man in his forties with head and neck cancer. The chain joins TRBV13 to TRBJ1-2, with D tentatively TRBD1 (5 bases). Sequencing was performed on PBMCs. CDR3 nucleotides: TGTGCCAGCAGCTTTGGAACGTCGGTAGGGGAAGGCGGCTACACCTTC. This codes for CASSFGTSVGEGGYTF.